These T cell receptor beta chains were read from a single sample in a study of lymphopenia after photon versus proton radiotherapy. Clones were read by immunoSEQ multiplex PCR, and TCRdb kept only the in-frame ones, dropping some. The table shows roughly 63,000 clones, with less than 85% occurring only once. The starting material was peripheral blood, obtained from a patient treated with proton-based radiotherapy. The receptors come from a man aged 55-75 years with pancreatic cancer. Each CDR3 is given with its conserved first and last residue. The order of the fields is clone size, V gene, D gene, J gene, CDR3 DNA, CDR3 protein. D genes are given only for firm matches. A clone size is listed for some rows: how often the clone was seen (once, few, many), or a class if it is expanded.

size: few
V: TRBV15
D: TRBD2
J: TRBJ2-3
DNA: TGTGCCACCAGCTCTCCAGGGAGGGAGGGCCGAAATACGCAGTATTTT
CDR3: CATSSPGREGRNTQYF

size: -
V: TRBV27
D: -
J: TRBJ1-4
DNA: TGTGCCAGCAGTTATCGGCTGTTTTTT
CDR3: CASSYRLFF

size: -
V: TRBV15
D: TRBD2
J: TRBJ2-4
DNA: TGTGCCACCAGCAGAGATCGAGCGGGAGGGGACATTCAGTACTTC
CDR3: CATSRDRAGGDIQYF

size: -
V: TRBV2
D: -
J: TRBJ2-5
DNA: TGTGCCAGCAGTGATCTTGAGACCCAGTACTTC
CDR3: CASSDLETQYF

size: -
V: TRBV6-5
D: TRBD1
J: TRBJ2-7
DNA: TGTGCCAGCAGACCGGGACAGGGGGCTTACGAGCAGTACTTC
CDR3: CASRPGQGAYEQYF

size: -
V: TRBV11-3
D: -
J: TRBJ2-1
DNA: TGTGCCAGCAGCCCGGGGACCGGGACCCCGCTCCACAATGAGCAGTTCTTC
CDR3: CASSPGTGTPLHNEQFF

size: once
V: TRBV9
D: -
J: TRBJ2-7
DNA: TGTGCCAGCAGCGTAGGGGTCGAACCCTACGAGCAGTACTTC
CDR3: CASSVGVEPYEQYF

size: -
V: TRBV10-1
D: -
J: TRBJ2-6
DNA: TGCGCCAGCAGTGATTGGGGATCTGGGGCCAACGTCCTGACTTTC
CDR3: CASSDWGSGANVLTF

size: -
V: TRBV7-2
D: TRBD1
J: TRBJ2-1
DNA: TGTGCCAGCAGCGGGGACAGGCCTTTGAAGCAGTTCTTC
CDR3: CASSGDRPLKQFF

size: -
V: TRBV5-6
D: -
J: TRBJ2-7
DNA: TGTGCCAGCAGCCGCGGACAGTTAAACTCCTACGAGCAGTACTTC
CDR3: CASSRGQLNSYEQYF

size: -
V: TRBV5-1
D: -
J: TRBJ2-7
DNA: TGCGCCAGCAGCTTGGCCCCCGGTCGATCCTACGAGCAGTACTTC
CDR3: CASSLAPGRSYEQYF

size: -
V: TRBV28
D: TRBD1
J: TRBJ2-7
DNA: TGTGCCAGCAGTGCGGCCGGGACAGGGTTTGGAGAGCAGTACTTC
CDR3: CASSAAGTGFGEQYF

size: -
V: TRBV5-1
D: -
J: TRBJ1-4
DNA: TGCGCCAGCAGCCAAGGATATAATGAAAAACTGTTTTTT
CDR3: CASSQGYNEKLFF

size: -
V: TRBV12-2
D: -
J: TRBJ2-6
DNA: TGTGCAAGTCGCACACTACGCACACAAAGTCGGGCCAACGTCCTGACTTTC
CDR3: CASRTLRTQSRANVLTF

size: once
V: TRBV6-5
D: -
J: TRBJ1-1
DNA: TGTGCCAGCAGTTACGGCAGGGGCACTGAAGCTTTCTTT
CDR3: CASSYGRGTEAFF

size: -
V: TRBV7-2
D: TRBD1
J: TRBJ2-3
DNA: TGTGCCAGCAGCTTAAATTTAGGGGGCGATGATACGCAGTATTTT
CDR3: CASSLNLGGDDTQYF

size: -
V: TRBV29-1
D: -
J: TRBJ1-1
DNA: TGCAGCGAGAAAGCGGGCGAGAACACTGAAGCTTTCTTT
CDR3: CSEKAGENTEAFF